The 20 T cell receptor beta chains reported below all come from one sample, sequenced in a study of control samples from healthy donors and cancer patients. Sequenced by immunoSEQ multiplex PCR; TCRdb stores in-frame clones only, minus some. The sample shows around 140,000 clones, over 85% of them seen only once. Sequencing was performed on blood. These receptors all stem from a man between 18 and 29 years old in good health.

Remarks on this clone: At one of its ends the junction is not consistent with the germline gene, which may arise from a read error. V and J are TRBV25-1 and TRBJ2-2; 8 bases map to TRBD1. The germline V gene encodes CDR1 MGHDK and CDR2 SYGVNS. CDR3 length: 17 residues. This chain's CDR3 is CASSELNDRGEDRGAVF. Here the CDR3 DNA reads TGTGCCAGCAGTGAACTAAATGACAGGGGCGAGGACCGGGGAGCTGTTTTT.

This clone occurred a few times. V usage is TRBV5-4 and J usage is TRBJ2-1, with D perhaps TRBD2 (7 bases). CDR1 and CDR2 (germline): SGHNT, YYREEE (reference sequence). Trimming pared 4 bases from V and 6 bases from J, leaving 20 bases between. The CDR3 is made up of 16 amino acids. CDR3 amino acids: CASSAFGGAMGNEQFF. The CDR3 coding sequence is TGTGCCAGCAGCGCCTTTGGGGGGGCAATGGGCAATGAGCAGTTCTTC.

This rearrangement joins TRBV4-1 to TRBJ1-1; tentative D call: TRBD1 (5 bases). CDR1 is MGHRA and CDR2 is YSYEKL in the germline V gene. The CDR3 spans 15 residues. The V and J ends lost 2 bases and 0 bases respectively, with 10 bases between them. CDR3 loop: CASSQWGPLNTEAFF. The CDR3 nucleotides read TGCGCCAGCAGCCAATGGGGACCGCTGAACACTGAAGCTTTCTTT.

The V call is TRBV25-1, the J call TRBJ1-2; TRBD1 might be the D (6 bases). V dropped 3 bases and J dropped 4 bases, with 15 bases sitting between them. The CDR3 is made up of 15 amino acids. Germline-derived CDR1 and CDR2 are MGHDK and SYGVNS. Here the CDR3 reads CASSDAGQMSYGYTF. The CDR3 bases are TGTGCCAGCAGTGACGCGGGACAAATGTCCTATGGCTACACCTTC.

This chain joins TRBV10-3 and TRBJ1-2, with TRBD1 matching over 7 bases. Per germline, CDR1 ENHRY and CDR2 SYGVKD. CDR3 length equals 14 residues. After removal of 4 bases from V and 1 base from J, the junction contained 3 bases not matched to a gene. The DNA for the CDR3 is TGTGCCATCAGTGGACAGGGATTTAACTATGGCTACACCTTC. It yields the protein CAISGQGFNYGYTF.

The CDR3 spells CASSLEGSWAEDTQYF. Written as DNA, the CDR3 is TGTGCCAGCAGCTTAGAAGGCTCCTGGGCCGAGGATACGCAGTATTTT. This sequence joins TRBV7-2 and TRBJ2-3; no firm D call. Germline CDR1 is SGHTA and CDR2 is FQGNSA. The V end lost 1 base, the J end lost 6 bases, and 17 bases lay between the germline ends. The CDR3 is 16 residues long.

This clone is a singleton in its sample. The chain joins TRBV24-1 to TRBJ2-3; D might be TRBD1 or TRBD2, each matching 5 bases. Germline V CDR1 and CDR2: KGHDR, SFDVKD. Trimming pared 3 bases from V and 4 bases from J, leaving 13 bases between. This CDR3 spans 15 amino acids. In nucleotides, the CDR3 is TGTGCCACCAGTGATCCCGGGACCCGGTCAGATACGCAGTATTTT. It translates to CATSDPGTRSDTQYF.

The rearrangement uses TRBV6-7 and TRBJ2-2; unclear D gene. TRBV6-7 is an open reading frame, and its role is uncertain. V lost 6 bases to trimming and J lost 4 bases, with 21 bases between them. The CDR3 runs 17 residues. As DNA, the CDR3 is TGTGCCAGCAGCTCCCCACCCCCAGGCGCCCCCACCGGGGAGCTGTTTTTT. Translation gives CASSSPPPGAPTGELFF.

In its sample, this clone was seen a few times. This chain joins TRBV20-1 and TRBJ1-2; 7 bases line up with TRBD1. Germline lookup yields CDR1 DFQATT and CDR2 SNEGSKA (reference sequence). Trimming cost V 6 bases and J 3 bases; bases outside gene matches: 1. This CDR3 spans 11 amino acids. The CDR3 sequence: CSAGQDYGYTF. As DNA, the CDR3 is TGCAGTGCCGGACAGGACTATGGCTACACCTTC.

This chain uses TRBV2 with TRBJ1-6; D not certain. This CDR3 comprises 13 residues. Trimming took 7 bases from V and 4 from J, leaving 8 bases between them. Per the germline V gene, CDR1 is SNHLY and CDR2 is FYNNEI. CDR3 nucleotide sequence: TGTGCCAGCACAGGAACTTATAATTCACCCCTCCACTTT. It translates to CASTGTYNSPLHF.

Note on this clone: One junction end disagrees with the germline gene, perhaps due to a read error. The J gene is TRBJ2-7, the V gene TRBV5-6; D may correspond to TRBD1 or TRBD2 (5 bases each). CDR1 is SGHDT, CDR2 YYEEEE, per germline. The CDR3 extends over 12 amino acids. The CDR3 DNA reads TGTGCCAGCAGCTTTTTGGGGGACCGAATAGACTTC. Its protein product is CASSFLGDRIDF. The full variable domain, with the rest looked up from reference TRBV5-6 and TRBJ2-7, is DAGVTQSPTHLIKTRGQQVTLRCSPKSGHDTVSWYQQALGQGPQFIFQYYEEEERQRGNFPDRFSGHQFPNYSSELNVNALLLGDSALYLCASSFLGDRIDFGPGTRLTVT.

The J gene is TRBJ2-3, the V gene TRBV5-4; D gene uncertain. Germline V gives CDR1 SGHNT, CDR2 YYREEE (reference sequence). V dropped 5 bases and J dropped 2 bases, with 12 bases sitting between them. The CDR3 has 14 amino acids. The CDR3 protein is CASRREPDTDTQYF. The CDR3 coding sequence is TGTGCCAGCAGACGAGAACCCGACACAGATACGCAGTATTTT.

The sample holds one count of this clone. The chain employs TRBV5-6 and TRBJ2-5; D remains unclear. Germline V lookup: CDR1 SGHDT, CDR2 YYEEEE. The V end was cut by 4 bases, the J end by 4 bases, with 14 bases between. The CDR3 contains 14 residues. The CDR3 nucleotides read TGTGCCAGCAGCCCGGGTGGTGGAAGAGAGACCCAGTACTTC. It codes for CASSPGGGRETQYF. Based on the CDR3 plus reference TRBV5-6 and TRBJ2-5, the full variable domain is DAGVTQSPTHLIKTRGQQVTLRCSPKSGHDTVSWYQQALGQGPQFIFQYYEEEERQRGNFPDRFSGHQFPNYSSELNVNALLLGDSALYLCASSPGGGRETQYFGPGTRLLVL.

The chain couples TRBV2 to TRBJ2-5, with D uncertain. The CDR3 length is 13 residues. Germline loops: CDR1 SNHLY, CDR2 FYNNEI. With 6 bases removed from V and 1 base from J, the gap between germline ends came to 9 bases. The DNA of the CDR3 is TGTGCCAGCAGGCAAAGGGCCCAAGAGACCCAGTACTTC. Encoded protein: CASRQRAQETQYF.

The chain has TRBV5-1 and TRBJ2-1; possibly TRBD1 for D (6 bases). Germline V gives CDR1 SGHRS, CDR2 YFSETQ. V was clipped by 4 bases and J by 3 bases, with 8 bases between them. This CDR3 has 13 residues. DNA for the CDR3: TGCGCCAGCAGCCAGGGGAGCTACAATGAGCAGTTCTTC. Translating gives CASSQGSYNEQFF.

The CDR3 region has the DNA TGTGCCAGCAGTCCACGACAGGGTCTATCCCAGTACTTC. It specifies CASSPRQGLSQYF. V gene TRBV2 combines with J gene TRBJ2-5, with 7 bases identical to TRBD1. The CDR3 contains 13 residues. Germline V gene sequence: CDR1 SNHLY, CDR2 FYNNEI. J lost 9 bases, V lost 5 bases, and 9 bases had no gene match.

The CDR3 DNA reads TGTGCCAGCTCTACGGGGCCACAAGCCTACAATGAGCAGTTCTTC. It encodes CASSTGPQAYNEQFF. The chain joins TRBV18 to TRBJ2-1; TRBD1 or TRBD2 may be the D gene (5 bases each). Trimming shortened V by 6 bases and J by 2 bases, and 14 bases separated the two germline ends. The CDR3 extends over 15 amino acids. Germline values: CDR1 KGHSH, CDR2 LQKENI.

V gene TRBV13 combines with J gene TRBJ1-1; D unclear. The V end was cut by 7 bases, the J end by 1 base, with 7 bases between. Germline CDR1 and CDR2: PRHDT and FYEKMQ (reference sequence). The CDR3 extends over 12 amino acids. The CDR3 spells CASTFGNTEAFF. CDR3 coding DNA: TGTGCCAGCACCTTTGGGAACACTGAAGCTTTCTTT.

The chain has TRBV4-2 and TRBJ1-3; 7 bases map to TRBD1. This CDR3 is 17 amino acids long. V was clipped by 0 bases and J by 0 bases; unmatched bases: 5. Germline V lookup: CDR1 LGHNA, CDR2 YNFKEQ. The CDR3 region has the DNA TGTGCCAGCAGCCAAGAGGGGACAGCCAACTCTGGAAACACCATATATTTT. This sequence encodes CASSQEGTANSGNTIYF.

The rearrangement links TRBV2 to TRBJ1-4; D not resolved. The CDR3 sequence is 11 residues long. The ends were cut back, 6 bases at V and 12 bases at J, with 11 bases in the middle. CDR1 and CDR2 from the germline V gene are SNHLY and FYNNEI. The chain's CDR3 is CASSDTRELFF. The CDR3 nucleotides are TGTGCCAGCAGCGATACTCGGGAACTGTTTTTT.